This TCR beta chain is drawn from a study of blood T cell repertoires in COVID-19. The overall study: Material from acute and convalescent COVID-19 was sourced from the United States, Italy and Spain.

The repertoire was sequenced with immunoSEQ multiplex PCR; TCRdb's copy has only in-frame clones and lacks some. The repertoire holds roughly 100,000 clones, with approximately 89% as singletons. Germline lookup yields CDR1 MDHEN and CDR2 SYDVKM. The CDR3 contains 14 residues. Deletions cut 3 bases from V and 0 bases from J, with 6 bases between. Sequencing was performed on peripheral blood. The sequence was collected from a woman aged 30 to 39 with acute or convalescent COVID-19. The chain has TRBV28 and TRBJ1-3, with D unclear. CDR3 nucleotides: TGTGCCAGCAGTTTCGTTTCCTCTGGAAACACCATATATTTT. Its translation: CASSFVSSGNTIYF.